These 25 T cell receptor beta chains originate from one sample sequenced in a study of T cell changes during pregnancy in multiple sclerosis. Libraries were prepared by immunoSEQ multiplex PCR; TCRdb keeps only in-frame clonotypes and omits some of them. The sample holds around 130,000 clones, roughly 95% seen once. Source: peripheral blood, taken after pregnancy. The receptors stem from a female donor with multiple sclerosis, enrolled in a pregnancy study.

This sequence joins TRBV28 and TRBJ1-3; weak D call: TRBD1 (5 bases). The CDR3 length is 16 residues. CDR1 is MDHEN and CDR2 is SYDVKM in the germline V gene. V gave up 5 bases and J gave up 0 bases, with 14 bases separating them. As DNA, the CDR3 is TGTGCCAGCAGTCCCCCGGCAGGGCGCTCTGGAAACACCATATATTTT. Translated, it gives CASSPPAGRSGNTIYF.

This clone was observed a single time. V gene TRBV5-1 combines with J gene TRBJ2-2; D unclear. Germline CDR1 is SGHRS and CDR2 is YFSETQ. The V end was cut by 0 bases, the J end by 5 bases, with 11 bases between. This CDR3 is 15 amino acids long. The CDR3 spells CASSLVPADTGELFF. The CDR3 nucleotides read TGCGCCAGCAGCTTGGTTCCGGCGGATACCGGGGAGCTGTTTTTT.

The chain links TRBV5-6 to TRBJ2-5; D gene unclear. Per germline, CDR1 SGHDT and CDR2 YYEEEE. The CDR3 is 12 amino acids. Trimming cost V 0 bases and J 5 bases, with 5 bases left between them. As DNA, the CDR3 is TGTGCCAGCAGCTTGGCCATCGAGACCCAGTACTTC. The encoded protein is CASSLAIETQYF.

This chain joins TRBV5-4 and TRBJ2-2, with D uncertain. This CDR3 contains 13 residues. CDR1 SGHNT and CDR2 YYREEE come from the germline V gene (reference sequence). Trimming removed 7 bases at V and 1 base at J, with 8 bases between. The CDR3: CASQEVNTGELFF. The CDR3 DNA follows: TGTGCCAGCCAAGAGGTGAACACCGGGGAGCTGTTTTTT.

The chain has TRBV2 and TRBJ2-3; no clear D. The CDR3 totals 13 residues. The V and J ends lost 5 bases and 2 bases respectively, with 8 bases between them. Germline V gene data show CDR1 as SNHLY and CDR2 as FYNNEI. The CDR3 DNA reads TGTGCCAGCAGTCCCGGGTTCACAGATACGCAGTATTTT. Residues: CASSPGFTDTQYF.

The CDR3 region has the DNA TGTGCCAGCAGCTTATTATCCGCAGATACGCAGTATTTT. It is translated as CASSLLSADTQYF. The chain links TRBV7-9 to TRBJ2-3; D gene ambiguous. V gave up 2 bases and J gave up 4 bases, with 7 bases separating them. Germline V gene lookup returns CDR1 SEHNR and CDR2 FQNEAQ (reference sequence). The CDR3 covers 13 residues.

V is TRBV11-2 and J is TRBJ2-5; TRBD2 matches 7 bases. The CDR3 is made up of 13 amino acids. V lost 4 bases, J lost 5 bases, and 4 bases stayed unmatched. Germline CDR1 reads SGHAT; CDR2 reads FQNNGV. CDR3 nucleotides: TGTGCCAGCAGCTACGGGAGGAAGGAGACCCAGTACTTC. Protein: CASSYGRKETQYF. The full variable domain, rest sourced from reference TRBV11-2 and TRBJ2-5, is EAGVAQSPRYKIIEKRQSVAFWCNPISGHATLYWYQQILGQGPKLLIQFQNNGVVDDSQLPKDRFSAERLKGVDSTLKIQPAKLEDSAVYLCASSYGRKETQYFGPGTRLLVL.

The genes are TRBV6-6 and TRBJ2-2; D gene uncertain. CDR1 MNHNY and CDR2 SVGAGI come from the germline V gene (reference sequence). The CDR3 runs to 15 residues. Trimming removed 8 bases from V and 10 bases from J, with 23 bases in between. CDR3 sequence: CASFKELNGGEELFF. In DNA form, the CDR3 reads TGTGCCAGCTTTAAGGAACTAAATGGTGGAGAGGAGCTGTTTTTT.

The V and J genes are TRBV28 and TRBJ2-3; TRBD1 aligns across 7 bases. This CDR3 contains 15 residues. Trimming cost V 7 bases and J 6 bases; bases outside gene matches: 13. Germline V gives CDR1 MDHEN, CDR2 SYDVKM. The CDR3 nucleotides are TGTGCCAGCACCGTACCGGGACAGTCCTCTGATACGCAGTATTTT. This codes for CASTVPGQSSDTQYF.

The chain is built from TRBV18 and TRBJ1-3; D uncertain. The CDR3 loop spans 13 amino acids. CDR1 is KGHSH and CDR2 is LQKENI in the germline V gene. Trimming shortened V by 3 bases and J by 2 bases, and 5 bases separated the two germline ends. The CDR3 bases are TGTGCCAGCTCACCCGGGACTGGAAACACCATATATTTT. Amino acids: CASSPGTGNTIYF.

This clone was found once. The CDR3 loop reads CASSQALSGRTDTQYF. In DNA, the CDR3 is TGCGCCAGCAGCCAAGCCTTATCGGGTCGGACAGATACGCAGTATTTT. The chain uses TRBV4-1 and TRBJ2-3; D call uncertain. Trimming pared 1 base from V and 3 bases from J, leaving 14 bases between. The CDR3 length is 16 residues. The germline V gene encodes CDR1 MGHRA and CDR2 YSYEKL.

The rearrangement joins TRBV28 to TRBJ2-1, with TRBD2 identical over 8 bases. The germline V gene has CDR1 MDHEN and CDR2 SYDVKM. The CDR3 covers 15 residues. Losses at the gene ends were 3 bases for V and 7 bases for J; bases not matched to a gene: 8. Written as DNA, the CDR3 is TGTGCCAGCAGTTTTGGGCTAGCGGGTAGGAATGAGCAGTTCTTC. Residues: CASSFGLAGRNEQFF.

J is TRBJ2-7 and V is TRBV7-9, with 9 bases aligning to TRBD1. CDR1 and CDR2 (germline): SEHNR, FQNEAQ (reference sequence). The V segment lost 5 bases and the J segment 4 bases; nucleotides outside the gene matches: 15. This CDR3 spans 17 amino acids. CDR3 in DNA: TGTGCCAGCAGCCCCTTCGCCGGGGGGACAGGGCCTTACGAGCAGTACTTC. Its translation is CASSPFAGGTGPYEQYF.

This clone was found once. The chain is built from TRBV5-1 and TRBJ1-1; 8 bases match TRBD1. Per the germline V gene, CDR1 is SGHRS and CDR2 is YFSETQ. This CDR3 comprises 15 residues. The V and J ends lost 0 bases and 4 bases, in that order; junction bases with no gene match: 5. CDR3 coding DNA: TGCGCCAGCAGCTTGGAGGACAGGGATACCACTGAAGCTTTCTTT. Its translation is CASSLEDRDTTEAFF.

The rearrangement uses TRBV2 and TRBJ2-7; 10 nucleotides match TRBD2. This CDR3 is 14 amino acids long. The germline V gene has CDR1 SNHLY and CDR2 FYNNEI. J was trimmed by 2 bases and V by 7 bases; bases with no gene match: 5. CDR3 loop: CASTGTSEAYEQYF. The CDR3 DNA reads TGTGCCAGCACGGGGACTAGCGAGGCCTACGAGCAGTACTTC.

The V and J genes are TRBV6-5 and TRBJ2-2, with D tentatively TRBD1 (5 bases). The CDR3 length is 11 residues. Trimming took off 6 bases at V and 6 bases at J, with 5 bases between the two ends. Germline V lookup: CDR1 MNHEY, CDR2 SVGAGI. CDR3 coding DNA: TGTGCCAGCAGCAGGGCCGGGGAGCTGTTTTTT. Translated, it gives CASSRAGELFF.

V gene TRBV5-1 combines with J gene TRBJ1-5; D possibly corresponds to TRBD1 (6 bases). Trimming pared 0 bases from V and 5 bases from J, leaving 6 bases between. Germline V gives CDR1 SGHRS, CDR2 YFSETQ. CDR3 length equals 13 residues. This chain's CDR3 is CASSLDRDQPQHF. CDR3 in DNA: TGCGCCAGCAGCTTGGACAGGGATCAGCCCCAGCATTTT.

In its sample, this clone was seen once. The chain has TRBV6-5 and TRBJ1-1; a weak D match, TRBD1 (5 bases). V gave up 2 bases and J gave up 4 bases, with 17 bases separating them. In germline, CDR1 is MNHEY, CDR2 SVGAGI. The CDR3 contains 16 residues. CDR3 DNA: TGTGCCAGCAGTTACCAGGGTCCCCCGGAGAGCACTGAAGCTTTCTTT. Translation gives CASSYQGPPESTEAFF.

The J gene is TRBJ1-4, the V gene TRBV28; 7 nucleotides align to TRBD1. The CDR3 is made up of 15 amino acids. Germline-derived CDR1 and CDR2 are MDHEN and SYDVKM. J gave up 7 bases and V 6 bases, and 11 bases lay outside the gene matches. The DNA for the CDR3 is TGTGCCAGCAGACCTCAGGGGGTTAAAGGTGAAAAACTGTTTTTT. Amino acids: CASRPQGVKGEKLFF.

In its sample, this clone was seen once. The chain is built from TRBV29-1 and TRBJ2-1; maybe TRBD2 (6 bases). The CDR3 runs to 14 residues. The ends were cut back, 0 bases at V and 3 bases at J, with 9 bases in the middle. Looked up from germline, CDR1 is SQVTM and CDR2 is ANQGSEA. The CDR3 reads CSVEDPGDYNEQFF. In nucleotides, the CDR3 is TGCAGCGTTGAAGATCCGGGAGACTACAATGAGCAGTTCTTC.

This clone was seen a single time. The rearrangement uses TRBV5-1 and TRBJ1-2; unclear D gene. Trimming left V 2 bases short and J 2 bases short, with 10 bases between. Looked up from germline, CDR1 is SGHRS and CDR2 is YFSETQ. This CDR3 comprises 14 residues. CDR3: CASSFGQINYGYTF. The CDR3, as DNA: TGCGCCAGCAGCTTTGGGCAAATAAACTATGGCTACACCTTC.

The chain couples TRBV15 to TRBJ2-1, with 7 bases that match TRBD2. Germline values: CDR1 LNHNV, CDR2 YYDKDF (reference sequence). The CDR3 extends over 16 amino acids. V lost 4 bases to trimming and J lost 8 bases; unmatched junction nucleotides: 14. CDR3 loop: CATSTPGAGAGDEQFF. The CDR3 DNA sequence: TGTGCCACCAGCACCCCCGGGGCGGGAGCGGGCGATGAGCAGTTCTTC.

This clone was recorded only once. The CDR3 is CASSLPGDYAKNIQYF. CDR3 in DNA: TGTGCCAGCAGTTTGCCGGGGGACTACGCCAAAAACATTCAGTACTTC. The genes are TRBV28 and TRBJ2-4; 7 bases line up with TRBD2. V lost 3 bases and J lost 1; bases outside the gene matches: 6. From germline, CDR1 is MDHEN and CDR2 SYDVKM. The CDR3 length is 16 residues.

The rearrangement uses TRBV5-1 and TRBJ2-7, with 10 positions matching TRBD2. CDR3 length: 16 residues. The V gene's germline CDR1 is SGHRS and CDR2 YFSETQ. The V and J ends lost 4 bases and 5 bases, in that order; junction bases with no gene match: 12. CDR3 in DNA: TGCGCCAGCAGCCCTGCCCCAGCGGGAGGGGGGGACGAGCAGTACTTC. As protein: CASSPAPAGGGDEQYF. Variable domain in full (rest from reference TRBV5-1 and TRBJ2-7): KAGVTQTPRYLIKTRGQQVTLSCSPISGHRSVSWYQQTPGQGLQFLFEYFSETQRNKGNFPGRFSGRQFSNSRSEMNVSTLELGDSALYLCASSPAPAGGGDEQYFGPGTRLTVT.

This chain connects TRBV7-9 to TRBJ2-1; 8 positions match TRBD1. V shed 5 bases, J shed 3 bases, and the junction held 12 bases outside the gene matches. This CDR3 region has 17 residues. The germline V gene has CDR1 SEHNR and CDR2 FQNEAQ (reference sequence). In nucleotides, the CDR3 is TGTGCCAGCAGCCCCAAAGGAGGAGACAGGGGCTACAATGAGCAGTTCTTC. Translated, it gives CASSPKGGDRGYNEQFF.